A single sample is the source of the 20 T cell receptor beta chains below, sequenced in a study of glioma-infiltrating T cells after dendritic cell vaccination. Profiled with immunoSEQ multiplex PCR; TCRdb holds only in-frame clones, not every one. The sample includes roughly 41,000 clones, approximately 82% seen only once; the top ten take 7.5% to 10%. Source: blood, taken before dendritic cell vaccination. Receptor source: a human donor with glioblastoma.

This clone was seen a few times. DNA of the CDR3: TGCAGTGGGACAGGGAAAGAGACCCAGTACTTC. Protein sequence: CSGTGKETQYF. The J gene is TRBJ2-5, the V gene TRBV20-1; 8 nucleotides agree with TRBD1. This CDR3 has 11 residues. Per germline, CDR1 DFQATT and CDR2 SNEGSKA (reference sequence). V gave up 7 bases and J gave up 3 bases; unmatched junction bases: 1.

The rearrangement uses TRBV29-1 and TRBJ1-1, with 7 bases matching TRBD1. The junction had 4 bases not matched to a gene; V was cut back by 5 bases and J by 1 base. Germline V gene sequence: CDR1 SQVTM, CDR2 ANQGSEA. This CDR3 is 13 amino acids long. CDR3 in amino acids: CSVLAGGNTEAFF. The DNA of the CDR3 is TGCAGCGTTTTAGCAGGGGGGAACACTGAAGCTTTCTTT.

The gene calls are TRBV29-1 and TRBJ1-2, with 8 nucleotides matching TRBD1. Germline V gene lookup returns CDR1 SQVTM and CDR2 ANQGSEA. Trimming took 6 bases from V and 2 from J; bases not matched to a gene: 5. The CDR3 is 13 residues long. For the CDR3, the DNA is TGCAGCGTGGACAGGGAAGAAAACTATGGCTACACCTTC. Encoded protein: CSVDREENYGYTF. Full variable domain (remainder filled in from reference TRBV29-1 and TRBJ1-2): SAVISQKPSRDICQRGTSLTIQCQVDSQVTMMFWYRQQPGQSLTLIATANQGSEATYESGFVIDKFPISRPNLTFSTLTVSNMSPEDSSIYLCSVDREENYGYTFGSGTRLTVV.

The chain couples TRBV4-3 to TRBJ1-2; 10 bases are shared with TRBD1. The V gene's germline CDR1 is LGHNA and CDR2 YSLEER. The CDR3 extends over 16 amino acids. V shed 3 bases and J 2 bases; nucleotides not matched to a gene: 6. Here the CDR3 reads CASSQERQGANYGYTF. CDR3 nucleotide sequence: TGCGCCAGCAGCCAGGAGAGACAGGGGGCCAACTATGGCTACACCTTC.

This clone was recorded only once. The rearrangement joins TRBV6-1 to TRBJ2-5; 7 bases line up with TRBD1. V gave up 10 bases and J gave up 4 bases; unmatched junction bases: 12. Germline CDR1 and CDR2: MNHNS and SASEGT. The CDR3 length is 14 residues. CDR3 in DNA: TGTGCCATTGCCCAGGGACAGTTAATAGAGACCCAGTACTTC. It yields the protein CAIAQGQLIETQYF.

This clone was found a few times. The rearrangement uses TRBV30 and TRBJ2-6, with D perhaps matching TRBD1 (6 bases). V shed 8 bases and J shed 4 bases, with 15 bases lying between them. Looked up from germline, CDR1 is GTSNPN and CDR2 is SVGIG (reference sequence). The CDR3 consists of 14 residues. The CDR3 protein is CASYRVAGANVLTF. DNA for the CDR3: TGTGCCAGCTACAGGGTGGCAGGGGCCAACGTCCTGACTTTC.

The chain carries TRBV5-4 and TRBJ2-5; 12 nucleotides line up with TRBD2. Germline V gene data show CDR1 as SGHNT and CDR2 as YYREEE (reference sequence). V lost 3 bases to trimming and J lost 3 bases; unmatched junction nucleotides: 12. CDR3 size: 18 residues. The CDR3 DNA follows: TGTGCCAGCAGCTCCACTTGGAAGCTAGCGGGGGGGAAAGAGACCCAGTACTTC. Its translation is CASSSTWKLAGGKETQYF.

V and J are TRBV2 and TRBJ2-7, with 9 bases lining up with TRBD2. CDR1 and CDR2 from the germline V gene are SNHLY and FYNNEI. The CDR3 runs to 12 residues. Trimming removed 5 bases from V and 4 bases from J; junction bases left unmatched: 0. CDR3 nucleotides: TGTGCCAGCAGTAGCGGGGGGTACGAGCAGTACTTC. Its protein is CASSSGGYEQYF.

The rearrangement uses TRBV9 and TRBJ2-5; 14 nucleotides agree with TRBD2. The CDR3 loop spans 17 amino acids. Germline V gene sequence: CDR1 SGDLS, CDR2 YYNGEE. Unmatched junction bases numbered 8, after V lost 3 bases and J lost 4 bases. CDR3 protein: CASSAGLAGGLVETQYF. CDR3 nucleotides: TGTGCCAGCAGCGCTGGACTAGCGGGGGGTTTAGTAGAGACCCAGTACTTC.

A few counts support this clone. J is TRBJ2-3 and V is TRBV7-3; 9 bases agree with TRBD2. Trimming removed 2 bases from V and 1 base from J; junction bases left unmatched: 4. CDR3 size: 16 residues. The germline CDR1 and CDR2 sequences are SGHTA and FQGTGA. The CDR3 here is CASSLGVAGGTDTQYF. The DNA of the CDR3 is TGTGCCAGCAGCTTAGGGGTAGCGGGGGGCACAGATACGCAGTATTTT.

CDR3 sequence (DNA): TGTGCCAGCAGCTTGGAGGGGGCTTGGACCCAAGAGACCCAGTACTTC. Residues: CASSLEGAWTQETQYF. The chain couples TRBV5-4 to TRBJ2-5, with 7 bases lining up with TRBD1. V shed 0 bases, J shed 1 base, and the junction held 6 bases outside the gene matches. Per germline, CDR1 SGHNT and CDR2 YYREEE (reference sequence). The CDR3 loop spans 16 amino acids.

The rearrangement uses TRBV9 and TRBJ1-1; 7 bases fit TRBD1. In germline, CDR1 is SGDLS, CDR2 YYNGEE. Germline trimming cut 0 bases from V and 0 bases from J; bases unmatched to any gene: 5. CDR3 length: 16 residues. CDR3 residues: CASSVATGAMNTEAFF. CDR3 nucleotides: TGTGCCAGCAGCGTAGCCACAGGGGCCATGAACACTGAAGCTTTCTTT.

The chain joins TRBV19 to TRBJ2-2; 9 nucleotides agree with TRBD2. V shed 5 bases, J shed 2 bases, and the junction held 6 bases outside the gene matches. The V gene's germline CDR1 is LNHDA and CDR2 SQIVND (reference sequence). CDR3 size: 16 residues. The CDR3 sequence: CASSGGLAGNTGELFF. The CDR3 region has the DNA TGTGCCAGTAGTGGGGGACTAGCTGGTAACACCGGGGAGCTGTTTTTT. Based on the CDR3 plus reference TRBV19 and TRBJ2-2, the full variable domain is DGGITQSPKYLFRKEGQNVTLSCEQNLNHDAMYWYRQDPGQGLRLIYYSQIVNDFQKGDIAEGYSVSREKKESFPLTVTSAQKNPTAFYLCASSGGLAGNTGELFFGEGSRLTVL.

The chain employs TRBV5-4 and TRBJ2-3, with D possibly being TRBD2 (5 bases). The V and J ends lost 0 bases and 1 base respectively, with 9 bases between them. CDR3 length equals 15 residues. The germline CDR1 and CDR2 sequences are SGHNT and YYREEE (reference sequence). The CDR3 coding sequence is TGTGCCAGCAGCTTGGATGTTAGCGGCACAGATACGCAGTATTTT. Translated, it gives CASSLDVSGTDTQYF.

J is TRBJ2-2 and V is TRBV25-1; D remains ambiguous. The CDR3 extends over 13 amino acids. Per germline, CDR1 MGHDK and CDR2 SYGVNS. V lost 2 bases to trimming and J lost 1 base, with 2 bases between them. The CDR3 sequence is CASSERNTGELFF. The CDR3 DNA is TGTGCCAGCAGTGAACGGAACACCGGGGAGCTGTTTTTT.

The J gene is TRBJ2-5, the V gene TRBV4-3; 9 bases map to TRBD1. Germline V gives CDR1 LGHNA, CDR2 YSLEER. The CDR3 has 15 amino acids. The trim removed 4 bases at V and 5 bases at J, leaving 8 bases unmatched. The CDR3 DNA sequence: TGCGCCAGCAGCCTCCGGACAGGGGCGGCTGAGACCCAGTACTTC. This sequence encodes CASSLRTGAAETQYF.

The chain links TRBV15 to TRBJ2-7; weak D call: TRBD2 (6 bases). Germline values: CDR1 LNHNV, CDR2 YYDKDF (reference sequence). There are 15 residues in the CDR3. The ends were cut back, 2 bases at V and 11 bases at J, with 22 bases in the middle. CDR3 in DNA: TGTGCCACCAGCAGAATATTACTAGCCGAACGAGCTAAGTACTTC. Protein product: CATSRILLAERAKYF.

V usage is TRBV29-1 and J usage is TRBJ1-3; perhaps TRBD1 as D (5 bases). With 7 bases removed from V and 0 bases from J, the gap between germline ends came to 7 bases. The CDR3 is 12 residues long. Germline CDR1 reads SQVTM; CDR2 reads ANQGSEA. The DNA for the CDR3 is TGCAGCGCTCAGGGCTCTGGAAACACCATATATTTT. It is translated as CSAQGSGNTIYF.

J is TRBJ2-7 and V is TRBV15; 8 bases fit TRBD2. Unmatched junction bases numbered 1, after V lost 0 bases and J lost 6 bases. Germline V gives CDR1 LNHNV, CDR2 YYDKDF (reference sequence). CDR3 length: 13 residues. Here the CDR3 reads CATSRDLAGEQYF. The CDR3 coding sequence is TGTGCCACCAGCAGAGATCTAGCGGGCGAGCAGTACTTC.

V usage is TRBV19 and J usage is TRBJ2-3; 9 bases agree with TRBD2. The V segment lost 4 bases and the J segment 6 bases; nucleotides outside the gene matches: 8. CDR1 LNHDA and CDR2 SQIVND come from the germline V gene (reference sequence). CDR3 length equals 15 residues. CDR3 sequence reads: CASSSRRGGGDTQYF. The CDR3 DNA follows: TGTGCCAGTAGTAGTCGGCGGGGGGGAGGGGATACGCAGTATTTT.